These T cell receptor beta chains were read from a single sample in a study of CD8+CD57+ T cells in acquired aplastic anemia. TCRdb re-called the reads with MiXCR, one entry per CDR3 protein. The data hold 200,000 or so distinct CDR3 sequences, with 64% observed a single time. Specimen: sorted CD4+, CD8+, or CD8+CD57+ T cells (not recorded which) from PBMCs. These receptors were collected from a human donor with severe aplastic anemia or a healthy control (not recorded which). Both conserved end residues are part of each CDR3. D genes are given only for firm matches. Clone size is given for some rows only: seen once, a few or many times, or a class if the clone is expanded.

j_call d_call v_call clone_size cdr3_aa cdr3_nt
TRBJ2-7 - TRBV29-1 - CSVESNYEQYF TGCAGCGTTGAGTCCAACTACGAGCAGTACTTC
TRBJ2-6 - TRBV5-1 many CASSLVGLGANVLTF TGCGCCAGCAGCTTGGTAGGGCTAGGGGCCAACGTCCTGACTTTC
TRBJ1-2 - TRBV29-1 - CSSLEGNYGYTF TGCAGCTCCCTGGAGGGTAACTATGGCTACACCTTC
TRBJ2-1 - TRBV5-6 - CASSLDGMEQFF TGTGCCAGCAGCTTGGACGGAATGGAGCAGTTCTTC
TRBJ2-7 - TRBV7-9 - CASSLGDIQSYEQYF TGTGCCAGCAGCTTAGGGGACATCCAGTCCTACGAGCAGTACTTC
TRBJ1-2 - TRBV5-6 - CASSPRGIGYGYTF TGTGCCAGCAGCCCGAGGGGGATAGGCTATGGCTACACCTTC
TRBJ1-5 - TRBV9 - CASSQDEGTAQPQHF TGTGCCAGCAGCCAAGACGAGGGGACGGCTCAGCCCCAGCATTTT
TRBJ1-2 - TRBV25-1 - CASTAGYRYGYTF TGTGCCAGCACCGCCGGCTACCGCTATGGCTACACCTTC
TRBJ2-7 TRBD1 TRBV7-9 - CASSFKGALDEQYF TGTGCCAGCAGCTTTAAGGGGGCGCTGGACGAGCAGTACTTC
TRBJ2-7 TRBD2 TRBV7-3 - CASSSSSGGTYEQYF TGTGCCAGCAGCTCATCTAGCGGGGGGACCTACGAGCAGTACTTC
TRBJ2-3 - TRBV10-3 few CAINPGLSSTDTQYF TGTGCCATCAATCCGGGACTTTCTAGCACAGATACGCAGTATTTT
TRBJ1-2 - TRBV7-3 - CASGKQGLSGGYTF TGTGCCAGCGGGAAGCAGGGGTTGTCCGGAGGCTACACCTTC
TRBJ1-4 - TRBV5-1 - CASSLGMGNEKLFF TGCGCCAGCAGCTTGGGGATGGGTAATGAAAAACTGTTTTTT
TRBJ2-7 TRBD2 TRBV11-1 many CTRNRGVPYEQYF TGTACCCGGAACCGGGGGGTGCCCTACGAGCAGTACTTC
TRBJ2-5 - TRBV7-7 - CASSLSGSQETQYF TGTGCTAGCAGCTTAAGCGGATCCCAAGAGACCCAGTACTTC
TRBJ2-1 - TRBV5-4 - CASSLPARGEQFF TGTGCCAGCAGCTTGCCAGCTAGGGGTGAGCAGTTCTTC
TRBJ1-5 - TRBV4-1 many CASSQDGGSNQPQHF TGCGCCAGCAGCCAAGACGGGGGTAGCAATCAGCCCCAGCATTTT
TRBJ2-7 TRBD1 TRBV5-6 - CASSPGTGGTEQYF TGTGCCAGCAGCCCCGGGACAGGGGGCACCGAGCAGTACTTC
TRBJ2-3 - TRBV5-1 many CASSLGRSQYF TGCGCCAGCAGCTTGGGTAGATCGCAGTATTTT
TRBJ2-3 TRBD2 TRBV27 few CASTSGTSGITDTQYF TGTGCCAGCACTTCCGGGACTAGCGGGATCACAGATACGCAGTATTTT
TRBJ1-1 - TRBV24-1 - CAVQGLNTEAFF TGTGCCGTACAGGGTCTGAACACTGAAGCTTTCTTT
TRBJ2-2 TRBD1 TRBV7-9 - CASSLGDSNTGELFF TGTGCCAGCAGCTTAGGGGACAGTAACACCGGGGAGCTGTTTTTT
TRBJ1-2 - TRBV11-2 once CASSLARDGRNYGYTF TGTGCCAGCAGCTTAGCACGGGACGGCCGAAACTATGGCTACACCTTC
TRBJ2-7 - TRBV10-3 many CAIKGQEAYEQYF TGTGCCATCAAGGGGCAGGAGGCCTACGAGCAGTACTTC
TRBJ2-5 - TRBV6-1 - CASSEFAVQETQYF TGTGCCAGCAGTGAATTCGCAGTCCAAGAGACCCAGTACTTC
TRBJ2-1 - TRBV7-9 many CASSFGDNEQFF TGTGCCAGCAGCTTTGGGGACAATGAGCAGTTCTTC
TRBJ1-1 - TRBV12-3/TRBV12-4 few CASSYSTEAFF TGTGCCAGCAGTTATAGCACTGAAGCTTTCTTT
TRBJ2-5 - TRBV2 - CATRAGRETQYF TGTGCCACCAGGGCGGGTCGGGAGACCCAGTACTTC
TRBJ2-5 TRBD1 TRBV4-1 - CASSPRDRQETQYF TGCGCCAGCAGCCCGCGGGACAGGCAAGAGACCCAGTACTTC
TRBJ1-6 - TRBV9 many CASSVGSSPLHF TGTGCCAGCAGCGTAGGAAGTTCACCCCTCCACTTT
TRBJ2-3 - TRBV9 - CASSVPDGADTQYF TGTGCCAGCAGCGTTCCCGACGGGGCAGATACGCAGTATTTT
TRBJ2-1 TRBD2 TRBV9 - CASSVELAGWYEQFF TGTGCCAGCAGCGTAGAACTAGCGGGATGGTATGAGCAGTTCTTC
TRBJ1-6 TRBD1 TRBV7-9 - CASSGQGENSPLHF TGTGCCAGCAGTGGACAGGGGGAGAATTCACCCCTCCACTTT
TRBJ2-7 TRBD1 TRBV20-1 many CSARGTDRERDEQYF TGCAGTGCTAGAGGCACAGACAGGGAGCGAGACGAGCAGTACTTC
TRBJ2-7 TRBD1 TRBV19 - CASTAGTASYEQYF TGTGCCAGTACTGCCGGGACAGCCTCCTACGAGCAGTACTTC
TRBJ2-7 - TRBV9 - CARTAAPYYEQYF TGTGCCAGGACAGCGGCCCCCTACTACGAGCAGTACTTC
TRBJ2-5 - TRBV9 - CASSLMGSSQETQYF TGTGCCAGCAGTCTAATGGGCTCCTCTCAAGAGACCCAGTACTTC
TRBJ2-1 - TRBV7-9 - CASTNDNEQFF TGTGCCAGCACGAACGACAATGAGCAGTTCTTC
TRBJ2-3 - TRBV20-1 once CSARAGPDTQYF TGCAGTGCTAGAGCTGGGCCAGATACGCAGTATTTT
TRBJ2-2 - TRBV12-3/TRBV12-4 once CAGRRNTGELFF TGTGCCGGGAGGAGGAACACCGGGGAGCTGTTTTTT